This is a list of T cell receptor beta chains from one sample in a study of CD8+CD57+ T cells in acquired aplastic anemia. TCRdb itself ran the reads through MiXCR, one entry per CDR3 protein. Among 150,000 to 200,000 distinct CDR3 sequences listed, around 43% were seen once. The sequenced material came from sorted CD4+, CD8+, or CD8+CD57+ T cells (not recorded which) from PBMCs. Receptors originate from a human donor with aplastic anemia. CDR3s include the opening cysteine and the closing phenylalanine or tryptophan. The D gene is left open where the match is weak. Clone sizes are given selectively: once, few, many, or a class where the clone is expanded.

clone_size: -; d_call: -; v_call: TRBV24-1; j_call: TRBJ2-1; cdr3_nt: TGTGCCACCAGTGATAGGGGACTCAACTCCTACAATGAGCAGTTCTTC; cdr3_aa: CATSDRGLNSYNEQFF
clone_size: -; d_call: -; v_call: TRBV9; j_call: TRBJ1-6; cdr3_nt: TGTGCCAGCAGCGCCCGACAGAGCTCCTATAATTCACCCCTCCACTTT; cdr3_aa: CASSARQSSYNSPLHF
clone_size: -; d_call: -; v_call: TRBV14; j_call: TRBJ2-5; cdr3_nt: TGTGCCAGCTCACCGGTCAGGGAGACCCAGTACTTC; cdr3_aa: CASSPVRETQYF
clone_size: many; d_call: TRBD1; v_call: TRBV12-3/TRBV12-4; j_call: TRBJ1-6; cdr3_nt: TGTGCCAGCAGTCGGACAGGGGAGACACCCCTCCACTTT; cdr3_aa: CASSRTGETPLHF
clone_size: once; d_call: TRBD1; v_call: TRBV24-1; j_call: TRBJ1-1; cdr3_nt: TGTGCCACCAGTGACCCGGACAGGGGAACTGAAGCTTTCTTT; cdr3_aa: CATSDPDRGTEAFF
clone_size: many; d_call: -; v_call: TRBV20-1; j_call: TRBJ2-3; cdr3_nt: TGCAGTGCTAGCCTTGGGACCCTCACAGATACGCAGTATTTT; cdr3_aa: CSASLGTLTDTQYF
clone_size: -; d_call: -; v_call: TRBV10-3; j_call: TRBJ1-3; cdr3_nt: TGTGCCATCACCCGGGACATTGGAAACACCATATATTTT; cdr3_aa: CAITRDIGNTIYF
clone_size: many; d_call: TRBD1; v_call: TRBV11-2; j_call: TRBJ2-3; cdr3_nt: TGTGCCAGCAGCTTAGACCCACAGGGGCCAGATACGCAGTATTTT; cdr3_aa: CASSLDPQGPDTQYF
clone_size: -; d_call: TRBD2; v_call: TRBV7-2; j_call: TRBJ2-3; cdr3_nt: TGTGCCAGCAGCCTTAGCGGGGCTCCCACAGATACGCAGTATTTT; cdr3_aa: CASSLSGAPTDTQYF
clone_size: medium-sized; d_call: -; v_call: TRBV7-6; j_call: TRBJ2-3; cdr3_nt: TGTGCCAGCAGCCACAGTCCCCTAGCGAGCACAGATACGCAGTATTTT; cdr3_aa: CASSHSPLASTDTQYF
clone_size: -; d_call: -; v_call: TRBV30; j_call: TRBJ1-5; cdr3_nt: TGTGCCTGGAGTGTACCTTCCCAGTGGAATCAGCCCCAACATTTT; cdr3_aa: CAWSVPSQWNQPQHF
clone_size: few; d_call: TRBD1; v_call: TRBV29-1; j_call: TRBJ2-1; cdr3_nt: TGCAGCGCTTGGACAGGGGCGAATGAGCAGTTCTTC; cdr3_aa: CSAWTGANEQFF
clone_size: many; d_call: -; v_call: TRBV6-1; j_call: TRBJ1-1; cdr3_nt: TGTGCCAGCAGTCAGACATCGATGAACACTGAAGCTTTCTTT; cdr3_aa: CASSQTSMNTEAFF
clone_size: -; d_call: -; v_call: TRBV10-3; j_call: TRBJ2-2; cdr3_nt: TGTGCCATCAGTTCCACCGCCCAGGGATCCGGGGAGCTGTTTTTT; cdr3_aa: CAISSTAQGSGELFF
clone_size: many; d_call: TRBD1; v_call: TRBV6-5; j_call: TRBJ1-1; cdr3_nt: TGTGCCAGCAGTTTCGGACAGGGTGAAGCTTTCTTT; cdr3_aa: CASSFGQGEAFF
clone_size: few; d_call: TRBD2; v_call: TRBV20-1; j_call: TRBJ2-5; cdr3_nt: TGCAGTGCTCTGGCTAGCGGGAACCAAGAGACCCAGTACTTC; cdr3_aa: CSALASGNQETQYF
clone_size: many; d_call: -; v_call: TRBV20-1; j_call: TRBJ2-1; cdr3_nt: TGCAGTGCTAGAGTCCGAGGGGATGAGCAGTTCTTC; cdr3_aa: CSARVRGDEQFF
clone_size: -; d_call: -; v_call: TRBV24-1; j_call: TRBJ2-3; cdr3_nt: TGTGCCACCAGTGGAGGGACTTCCCTCACAGATACGCAGTATTTT; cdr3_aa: CATSGGTSLTDTQYF
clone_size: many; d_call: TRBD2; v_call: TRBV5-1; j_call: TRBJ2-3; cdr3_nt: TGCGCCAGCAGCTTGGAGAGCGGGAGTGGCGATACGCAGTATTTT; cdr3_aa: CASSLESGSGDTQYF
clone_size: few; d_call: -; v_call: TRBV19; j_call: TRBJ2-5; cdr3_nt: TGTGCCAGTAGTATCCGGGGGGCCCTAGCGTTTCCCGAGACCCAGTACTTC; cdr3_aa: CASSIRGALAFPETQYF
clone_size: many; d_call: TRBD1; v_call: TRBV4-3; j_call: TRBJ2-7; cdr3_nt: TGCGCCAGCAGCCAAGGGGGGACAGGGCCCTACGAGCAGTACTTC; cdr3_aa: CASSQGGTGPYEQYF
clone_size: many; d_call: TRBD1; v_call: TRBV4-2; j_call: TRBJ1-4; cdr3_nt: TGCGCCAGCAGCCAGGGAACGCAGGGGGCGCGCCGAGAAAAACTGTTTTTT; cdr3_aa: CASSQGTQGARREKLFF
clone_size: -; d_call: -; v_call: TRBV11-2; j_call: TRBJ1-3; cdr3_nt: TGTGCCAGCAGCTCCCCCTTGGCAGATACCTTCTCTGGAAACACCATATATTTT; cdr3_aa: CASSSPLADTFSGNTIYF
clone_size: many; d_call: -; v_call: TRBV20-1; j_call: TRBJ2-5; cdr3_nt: TGCAGTGCTGAAGCGGTCCGGGAGACCCAGTACTTC; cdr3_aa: CSAEAVRETQYF